These T cell receptor beta chains were read from a single sample in a study of CD8 T cells in Susac syndrome. TCRdb reprocessed the immunoSEQ multiplex PCR reads with MiXCR, giving one entry per CDR3 protein. The sample carries 70,000 to 95,000 distinct CDR3 sequences, 94% recorded once. Input material: CD8+ T cells from PBMCs. The receptors shown here come from a human donor with Susac syndrome. The CDR3 runs from the conserved cysteine through the conserved F or W. A D gene is named only where the DNA matches it firmly. Expanded clones are given a class, and other clones once, few, many or no size at all.

v_gene	j_gene	d_gene	abundance	CDR3aa	CDR3nt
TRBV7-9	TRBJ2-2	TRBD1	.	CASSSGQGTGELFF	TGTGCCAGCAGCTCGGGACAGGGCACCGGGGAGCTGTTTTTT
TRBV10-3	TRBJ1-6	.	.	CATSRGDNSPLHF	TGTGCCACCAGTCGAGGGGATAATTCACCCCTCCACTTT
TRBV18	TRBJ1-2	.	.	CASSLIGLDGYTF	TGTGCCAGCTCGCTGATAGGGCTCGATGGCTACACCTTC
TRBV6-1	TRBJ1-2	.	.	CASSPLLFQGNYGYTF	TGTGCCAGCAGTCCCCTCCTCTTCCAGGGAAACTATGGCTACACCTTC
TRBV5-6	TRBJ2-5	TRBD2	.	CASSLALAGGRETQYF	TGTGCCAGCAGCTTGGCGCTAGCGGGGGGCCGGGAGACCCAGTACTTC
TRBV20-1	TRBJ1-2	.	.	CSARGPAILYGYTF	TGCAGTGCTAGAGGTCCTGCCATTCTATATGGCTACACCTTC
TRBV20-1	TRBJ1-2	.	.	CSARDRGPANYGYTF	TGCAGTGCTAGAGATAGGGGTCCGGCTAACTATGGCTACACCTTC
TRBV2	TRBJ1-1	.	.	CASSGDTAEAFF	TGTGCCAGCAGCGGGGACACGGCCGAAGCTTTCTTT
TRBV5-6	TRBJ2-7	TRBD1	.	CASSSRDRGLYEQYF	TGTGCCAGCAGCTCACGGGACAGGGGGCTTTACGAGCAGTACTTC
TRBV29-1	TRBJ2-1	TRBD2	.	CSVVVSSGGHNEQFF	TGCAGCGTTGTGGTTTCTAGCGGGGGACATAATGAGCAGTTCTTC
TRBV5-1	TRBJ1-5	.	.	CASSLNGNPNQPQHF	TGCGCCAGCAGCTTGAACGGGAATCCCAATCAGCCCCAGCATTTT
TRBV14	TRBJ2-5	.	.	CASSQYGHQETQYF	TGTGCCAGCAGCCAGTACGGGCACCAAGAGACCCAGTACTTC
TRBV20-1	TRBJ2-7	.	.	CSASGDGYEQYF	TGCAGTGCTAGCGGGGACGGCTACGAGCAGTACTTC
TRBV7-9	TRBJ2-3	.	.	CASSPVSGGLDTQYF	TGTGCCAGCAGCCCCGTTAGCGGTGGATTGGATACGCAGTATTTT
TRBV4-2	TRBJ2-2	.	.	CASSLGRDGYTGELFF	TGTGCCAGCAGCCTGGGTCGGGACGGTTACACCGGGGAGCTGTTTTTT
TRBV11-2	TRBJ1-1	.	.	CASSLAGSDTEAFF	TGTGCCAGCAGCTTAGCGGGTTCCGACACTGAAGCTTTCTTT
TRBV6-2/TRBV6-3	TRBJ2-1	.	.	CASSYGRTEQFF	TGTGCCAGCAGTTACGGACGAACCGAGCAGTTCTTC
TRBV12-3/TRBV12-4	TRBJ2-7	.	.	CASSFRLPDYEQYF	TGTGCCAGCAGTTTCCGTCTCCCCGACTACGAGCAGTACTTC
TRBV14	TRBJ1-1	TRBD1	.	CASSQDQETGITEAFF	TGTGCCAGCAGCCAAGATCAAGAGACAGGGATAACTGAAGCTTTCTTT
TRBV28	TRBJ2-7	TRBD2	.	CASSFPSGAGYYEQYF	TGTGCCAGCAGTTTCCCTAGCGGAGCCGGTTACTACGAGCAGTACTTC
TRBV2	TRBJ1-4	TRBD1	once	CASNILGQAEKLFF	TGTGCCAGCAACATACTCGGACAGGCAGAAAAACTGTTTTTT
TRBV10-3	TRBJ2-3	.	.	CAISQQGPDTQYF	TGTGCCATCAGTCAACAGGGTCCAGATACGCAGTATTTT
TRBV7-9	TRBJ1-1	.	.	CASSNPLGLNTEAFF	TGTGCCAGCAGCAACCCTCTGGGCCTCAACACTGAAGCTTTCTTT
TRBV20-1	TRBJ1-1	.	.	CSAYTSNTEAFF	TGCAGTGCATACACCTCGAACACTGAAGCTTTCTTT
TRBV4-3	TRBJ2-3	TRBD2	.	CASSPEAGGDTQYF	TGCGCCAGCAGCCCTGAGGCGGGAGGAGATACGCAGTATTTT
TRBV27	TRBJ2-5	.	.	CASSSSSRETQYF	TGTGCCAGCAGTTCCTCTAGCAGAGAGACCCAGTACTTC
TRBV5-6	TRBJ2-7	.	.	CASSLQDLDYEQYF	TGTGCCAGCAGCCTACAAGACCTCGACTACGAGCAGTACTTC
TRBV20-1	TRBJ2-3	.	.	CSADTQYF	TGCAGTGCAGATACGCAGTATTTT
TRBV7-2	TRBJ2-7	TRBD1	.	CASSLWGQGPEQYF	TGTGCCAGCAGCTTGTGGGGACAGGGGCCCGAGCAGTACTTC
TRBV10-3	TRBJ2-3	TRBD2	once	CAISDIAGGTGTDTQYF	TGTGCCATCAGTGATATAGCGGGAGGGACGGGCACAGATACGCAGTATTTT
TRBV29-1	TRBJ1-5	.	.	CSVEGGHNQPQHF	TGCAGCGTTGAGGGGGGCCATAATCAGCCCCAGCATTTT
TRBV25-1	TRBJ2-1	TRBD2	.	CASSLAGDGNEQFF	TGTGCCAGCAGCTTAGCGGGGGACGGGAATGAGCAGTTCTTC
TRBV10-3	TRBJ2-5	.	.	CAIRGGLAETQYF	TGTGCCATCCGAGGGGGGCTAGCGGAGACCCAGTACTTC
TRBV30	TRBJ2-1	.	once	CAWSASVINEQFF	TGTGCCTGGAGTGCTAGTGTGATCAATGAGCAGTTCTTC
TRBV4-3	TRBJ2-4	.	.	CASSLGTLAKNIQYF	TGCGCCAGCAGCCTAGGGACACTGGCCAAAAACATTCAGTACTTC
TRBV7-9	TRBJ1-2	.	.	CASSLVRAESRGYTF	TGTGCCAGCAGCTTAGTTAGGGCAGAGAGCCGTGGCTACACCTTC
TRBV7-8	TRBJ2-3	.	.	CASSFPADTQYF	TGTGCCAGCAGCTTCCCAGCAGATACGCAGTATTTT
TRBV19	TRBJ2-2	.	.	CASNGGENTGELFF	TGTGCCAGTAATGGCGGGGAGAACACCGGGGAGCTGTTTTTT
TRBV4-3	TRBJ2-2	TRBD1	.	CASSQGARQGRTGELFF	TGCGCCAGCAGCCAAGGTGCTAGACAGGGACGGACCGGGGAGCTGTTTTTT
TRBV9	TRBJ2-1	.	.	CASSPRDYNEQFF	TGTGCCAGCAGCCCGCGGGACTACAATGAGCAGTTCTTC
TRBV19	TRBJ2-7	.	.	CASSIGQFLLYEQYF	TGTGCCAGTAGTATAGGCCAGTTTCTACTCTACGAGCAGTACTTC
TRBV24-1	TRBJ2-7	.	.	CATSPGPRTDEQYF	TGTGCCACCAGCCCCGGGCCCCGGACGGACGAGCAGTACTTC
TRBV19	TRBJ2-1	TRBD2	.	CASSIDLEERESRFF	TGTGCCAGTAGTATAGATCTCGAGGAGCGGGAAAGCCGGTTCTTC
TRBV15	TRBJ2-7	.	.	CATSRGAGNEQYF	TGTGCCACCAGCCGAGGGGCTGGCAACGAGCAGTACTTC
TRBV4-2	TRBJ1-2	TRBD1	.	CATGGDYGYTF	TGTGCCACAGGGGGGGACTATGGCTACACCTTC
TRBV6-5	TRBJ2-5	TRBD2	.	CATLAGGQETQYF	TGTGCCACCCTAGCGGGGGGGCAAGAGACCCAGTACTTC
TRBV7-9	TRBJ2-7	TRBD1	.	CASTLDRFYEQYF	TGTGCCAGCACCCTGGACAGGTTTTACGAGCAGTACTTC
TRBV7-9	TRBJ2-3	.	.	CASSLVWGYTDTQYF	TGTGCCAGCAGCTTAGTCTGGGGATACACAGATACGCAGTATTTT
TRBV6-1	TRBJ1-3	.	.	CATRGAKEKAGNTIYF	TGTGCCACCCGGGGGGCCAAGGAAAAGGCTGGAAACACCATATATTTT
TRBV7-9	TRBJ1-1	.	.	CASSLSPWLNTEAFF	TGTGCCAGCAGCTTATCCCCATGGCTGAACACTGAAGCTTTCTTT
TRBV29-1	TRBJ1-4	TRBD1	.	CSVRTGATTNEKLFF	TGCAGCGTGCGGACAGGGGCCACAACTAATGAAAAACTGTTTTTT
TRBV4-1	TRBJ2-7	.	.	CASSRGWSNDEQYF	TGCGCCAGCAGCCGGGGATGGAGTAATGACGAGCAGTACTTC
TRBV12-3/TRBV12-4	TRBJ1-6	TRBD1	.	CASSLGGGWSPLHF	TGTGCCAGCAGTTTAGGAGGGGGCTGGTCACCCCTCCACTTT
TRBV5-4	TRBJ1-2	.	.	CASGTIPGSPGYGYTF	TGTGCCAGCGGGACTATCCCAGGCTCCCCGGGCTATGGCTACACCTTC
TRBV5-6	TRBJ1-4	.	.	CASSEAERELFF	TGTGCCAGCTCTGAAGCAGAGCGAGAGCTGTTTTTT
TRBV15	TRBJ2-5	.	.	CATSREDGEETQYF	TGTGCCACCAGCAGAGAGGACGGTGAAGAGACCCAGTACTTC
TRBV11-2	TRBJ2-2	.	.	CASSFGGGSGFVRNTGELFF	TGTGCCAGCAGCTTCGGGGGCGGGAGCGGGTTTGTACGGAACACCGGGGAGCTGTTTTTT